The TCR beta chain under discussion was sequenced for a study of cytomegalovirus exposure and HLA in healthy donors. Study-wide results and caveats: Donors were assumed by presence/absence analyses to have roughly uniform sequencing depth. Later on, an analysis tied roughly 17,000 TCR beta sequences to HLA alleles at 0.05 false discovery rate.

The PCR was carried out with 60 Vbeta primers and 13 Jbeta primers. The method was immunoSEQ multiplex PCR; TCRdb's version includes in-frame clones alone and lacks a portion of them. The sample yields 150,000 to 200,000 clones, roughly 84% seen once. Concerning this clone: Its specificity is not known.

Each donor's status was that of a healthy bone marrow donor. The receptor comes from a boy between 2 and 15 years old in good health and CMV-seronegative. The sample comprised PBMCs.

The CDR3 region is CASRQYNEQFF. CDR3 DNA sequence: TGTGCCAGCAGACAGTACAATGAGCAGTTCTTC. This chain joins TRBV28 and TRBJ2-1; D is undetermined. With 6 bases removed from V and 4 bases from J, the gap between germline ends came to 4 bases. Germline assignment: CDR1 MDHEN and CDR2 SYDVKM. The CDR3 covers 11 residues.